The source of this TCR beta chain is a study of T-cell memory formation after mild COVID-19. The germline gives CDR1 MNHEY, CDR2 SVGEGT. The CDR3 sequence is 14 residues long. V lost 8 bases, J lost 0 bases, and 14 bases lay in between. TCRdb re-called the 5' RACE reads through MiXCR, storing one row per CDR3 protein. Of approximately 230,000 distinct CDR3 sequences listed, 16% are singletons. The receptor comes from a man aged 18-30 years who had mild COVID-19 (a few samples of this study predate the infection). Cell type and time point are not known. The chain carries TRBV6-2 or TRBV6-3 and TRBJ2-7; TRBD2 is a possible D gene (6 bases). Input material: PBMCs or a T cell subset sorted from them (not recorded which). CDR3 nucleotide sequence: TGTGCCAGCTGCCGGGACTGGCCCTCCTACGAGCAGTACTTC. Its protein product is CASCRDWPSYEQYF.